The TCR beta chain described here comes from a study of blood T cell repertoires in COVID-19. Study-wide context: PBMCs, B-cell-depleted T cells, or T cells provided the cDNA or gDNA that made up the material.

The CDR3 covers 11 residues. Measured with immunoSEQ multiplex PCR; TCRdb has only the in-frame clones, and not every one. The sample contains 65,000 to 70,000 clones, around 93% of which appear only once. This chain uses TRBV21-1 with TRBJ2-7; the table calls TRBD2, which could not be checked here. TRBV21-1 is noted as a pseudogene. Sequenced: peripheral blood. This TCR came from a man aged 65 to 79 with active COVID-19. The CDR3 loop is CASSISYEQYV. CDR3 DNA sequence: TGTGCCAGCAGCATTAGCTACGAGCAGTACGTC.